These T cell receptor beta chains were read from a single sample in a study of PD-1 blockade in classical Hodgkin lymphoma. Method: immunoSEQ multiplex PCR; TCRdb's copy keeps in-frame clones and lacks some. The sample has 20,000 or so clones, about four fifths seen once. Specimen: peripheral blood mononuclear cells (PBMCs), collected before the second cycle of nivolumab. These TCRs come from a human donor with classical Hodgkin lymphoma. The CDR3 runs from the conserved cysteine through the conserved F or W. D genes are given only for firm matches. Some rows have no size entry. The others give once, few or many, or a class for an expanded clone.

j_call clone_size v_call d_call cdr3_aa cdr3_nt
TRBJ1-2 - TRBV25-1 TRBD1 CASSENKQGARGYTF TGTGCCAGCAGTGAAAATAAACAGGGGGCGCGTGGCTACACCTTC
TRBJ2-7 few TRBV7-9 TRBD1 CASSFPKTGENYEQYF TGTGCCAGCAGCTTCCCGAAGACAGGGGAAAACTACGAGCAGTACTTC
TRBJ2-5 - TRBV10-2 - CASSEGYGGRQYF TGCGCCAGCAGTGAGGGTTATGGGGGCAGGCAGTACTTC
TRBJ2-2 once TRBV18 TRBD1 CASSPRPGTANGELFF TGTGCCAGCTCACCCAGACCCGGGACAGCGAACGGGGAGCTGTTTTTT
TRBJ2-5 - TRBV19 TRBD2 CASSIPSGGAQETQYF TGTGCCAGTAGTATCCCCAGCGGGGGGGCCCAAGAGACCCAGTACTTC
TRBJ2-7 once TRBV6-5 - CASSLQDYEQYF TGTGCCAGCAGTTTACAGGACTACGAGCAGTACTTC
TRBJ1-5 - TRBV30 - CAWSPWGGNQPQHF TGTGCCTGGAGTCCCTGGGGGGGCAATCAACCCCAGCATTTT
TRBJ1-2 - TRBV6-6 - CASSYVEPHNYGYTF TGTGCCAGCAGTTACGTGGAACCCCATAACTATGGCTACACCTTC
TRBJ2-5 - TRBV9 TRBD2 CASSAYLGLADQETQYF TGTGCCAGCAGCGCATACCTGGGACTAGCGGATCAAGAGACCCAGTACTTC
TRBJ1-1 - TRBV4-3 - CASSPRYAPDSGTEAFF TGCGCCAGCAGCCCCCGGTACGCACCCGACAGTGGGACTGAAGCTTTCTTT
TRBJ2-1 - TRBV18 TRBD2 CASSPPTGGRYNEQFF TGTGCCAGCTCACCACCGACGGGGGGGAGATATAATGAGCAGTTCTTC
TRBJ1-4 - TRBV5-4 - CASSTGPPINEKLFF TGTGCCAGCAGCACAGGACCGCCTATTAATGAAAAACTGTTTTTT
TRBJ1-2 - TRBV28 - CASSPRGYTF TGTGCCAGCAGTCCCCGGGGCTACACCTTC
TRBJ2-4 - TRBV11-2 TRBD2 CASSLDYTSGRNIQYF TGTGCCAGCAGCTTAGATTATACTAGCGGGAGAAACATTCAGTACTTC
TRBJ2-7 - TRBV7-9 - CASSLGSGSYEQYF TGTGCCAGCAGCTTAGGTTCGGGCTCCTACGAGCAGTACTTC
TRBJ1-5 - TRBV19 - CASSIDKKALQPQHF TGTGCCAGTAGTATAGATAAGAAAGCCCTCCAGCCCCAGCATTTT
TRBJ2-4 once TRBV6-4 TRBD2 CASRSLAGGLFKNIQYF TGTGCCAGCAGATCTCTAGCGGGGGGGCTTTTCAAAAACATTCAGTACTTC
TRBJ2-3 once TRBV4-3 - CASSQDSSGQGVTDTQYF TGCGCCAGCAGCCAAGATTCCTCGGGGCAGGGCGTGACAGATACGCAGTATTTT
TRBJ2-3 - TRBV21-1 - CASPLGRGFQDTQYF TGTGCCAGCCCCCTCGGGAGGGGGTTTCAAGATACGCAGTATTTT
TRBJ1-1 once TRBV28 - CASSHTPGNTEAFF TGTGCCAGCAGCCATACCCCGGGGAACACTGAAGCTTTCTTT
TRBJ1-4 few TRBV19 - CASSITLSTNEKLFF TGTGCCAGCTCTATAACACTTTCAACTAATGAAAAACTGTTTTTT
TRBJ1-3 - TRBV4-2 - CASSQPEVGSGNTIYF TGTGCCAGCAGCCAACCCGAGGTGGGCTCTGGAAACACCATATATTTT
TRBJ1-4 - TRBV2 - CASSELAVGGEKLFF TGTGCCAGCAGTGAATTGGCAGTTGGTGGTGAAAAACTGTTTTTT
TRBJ2-6 - TRBV11-2 - CASSFPQPGANVLTF TGTGCCAGCAGCTTCCCCCAGCCCGGGGCCAACGTCCTGACTTTC